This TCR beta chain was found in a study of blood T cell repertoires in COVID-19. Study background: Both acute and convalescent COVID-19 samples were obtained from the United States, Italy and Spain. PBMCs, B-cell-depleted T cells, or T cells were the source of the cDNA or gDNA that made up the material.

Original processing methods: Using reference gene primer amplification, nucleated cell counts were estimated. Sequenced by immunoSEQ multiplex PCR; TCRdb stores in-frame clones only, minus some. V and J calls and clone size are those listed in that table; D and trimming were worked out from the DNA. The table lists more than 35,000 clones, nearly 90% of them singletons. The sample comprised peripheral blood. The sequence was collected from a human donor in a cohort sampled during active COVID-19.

The CDR3, as DNA: TGTGCCAGCAGCCACCCGGACAGCGGAAACACCATATATTTT. The encoded protein is CASSHPDSGNTIYF. The chain combines TRBV3-1 (or the pseudogene TRBV3-2) with TRBJ1-3; tentatively, D is TRBD1 (6 bases). The germline CDR1 and CDR2 sequences are LGHDT and YNNKEL (reference sequence). The CDR3 consists of 14 residues. V lost 3 bases and J 4 bases, leaving 10 bases between the germline ends.